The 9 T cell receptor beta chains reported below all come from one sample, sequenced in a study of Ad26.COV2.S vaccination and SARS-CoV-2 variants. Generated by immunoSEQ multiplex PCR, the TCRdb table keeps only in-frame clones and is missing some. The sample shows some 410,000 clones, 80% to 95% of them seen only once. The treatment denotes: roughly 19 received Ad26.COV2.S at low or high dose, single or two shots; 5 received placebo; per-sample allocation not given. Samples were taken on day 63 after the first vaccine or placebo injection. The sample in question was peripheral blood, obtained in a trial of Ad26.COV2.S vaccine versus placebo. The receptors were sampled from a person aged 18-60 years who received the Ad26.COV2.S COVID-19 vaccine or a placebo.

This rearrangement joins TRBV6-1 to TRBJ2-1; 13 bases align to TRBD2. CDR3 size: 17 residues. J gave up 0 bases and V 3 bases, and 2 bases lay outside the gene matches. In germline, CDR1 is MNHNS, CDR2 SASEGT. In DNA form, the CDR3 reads TGTGCCAGCAGTGAGGGACTAGCGGGAAGCTCCTACAATGAGCAGTTCTTC. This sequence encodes CASSEGLAGSSYNEQFF.

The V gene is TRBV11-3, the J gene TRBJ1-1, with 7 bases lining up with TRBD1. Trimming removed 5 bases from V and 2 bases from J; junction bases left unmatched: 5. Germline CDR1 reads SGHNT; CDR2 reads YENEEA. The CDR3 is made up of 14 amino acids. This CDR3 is CASSARQGNTEAFF. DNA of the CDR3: TGTGCCAGCAGCGCCAGACAGGGAAACACTGAAGCTTTCTTT.

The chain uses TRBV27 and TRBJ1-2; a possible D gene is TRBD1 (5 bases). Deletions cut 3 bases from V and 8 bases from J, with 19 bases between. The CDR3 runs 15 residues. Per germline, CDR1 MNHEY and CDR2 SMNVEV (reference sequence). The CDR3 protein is CASSFYGRGGFGYTF. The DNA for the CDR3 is TGTGCCAGCAGTTTCTACGGCCGGGGGGGGTTCGGCTACACCTTC.

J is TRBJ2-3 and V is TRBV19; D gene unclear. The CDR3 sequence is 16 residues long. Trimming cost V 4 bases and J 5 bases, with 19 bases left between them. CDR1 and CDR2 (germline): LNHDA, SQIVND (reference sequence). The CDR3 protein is CASSTPGAGLGDTQYF. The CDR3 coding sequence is TGTGCCAGTAGTACGCCCGGAGCAGGTTTGGGAGATACGCAGTATTTT.

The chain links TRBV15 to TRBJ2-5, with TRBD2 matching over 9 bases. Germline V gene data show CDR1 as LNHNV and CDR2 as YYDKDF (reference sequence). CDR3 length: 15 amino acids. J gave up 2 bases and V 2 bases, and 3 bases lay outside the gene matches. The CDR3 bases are TGTGCCACCAGCAGAAATAGCGGGGGACAAGAGACCCAGTACTTC. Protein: CATSRNSGGQETQYF.

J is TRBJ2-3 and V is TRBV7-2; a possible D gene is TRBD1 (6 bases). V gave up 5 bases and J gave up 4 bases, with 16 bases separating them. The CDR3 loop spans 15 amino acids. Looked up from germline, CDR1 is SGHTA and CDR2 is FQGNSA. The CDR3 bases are TGTGCCAGCAGCATCACAGGGATTGTCGCAGATACGCAGTATTTT. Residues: CASSITGIVADTQYF.

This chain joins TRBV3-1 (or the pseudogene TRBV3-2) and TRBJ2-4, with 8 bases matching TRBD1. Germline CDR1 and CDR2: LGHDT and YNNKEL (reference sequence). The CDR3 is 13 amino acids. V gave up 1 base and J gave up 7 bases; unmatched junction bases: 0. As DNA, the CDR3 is TGTGCCAGCAGCCAAGGGACAGGGAACATTCAGTACTTC. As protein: CASSQGTGNIQYF.

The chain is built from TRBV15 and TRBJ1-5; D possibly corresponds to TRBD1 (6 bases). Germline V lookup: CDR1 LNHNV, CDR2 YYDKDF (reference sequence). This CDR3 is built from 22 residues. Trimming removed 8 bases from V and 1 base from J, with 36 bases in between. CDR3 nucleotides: TGTGCCACCGGCCCCAGACAAGGGGGAAGAAGGGTCCGGGGGTCCAGCAATCAGCCCCAGCATTTT. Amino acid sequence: CATGPRQGGRRVRGSSNQPQHF.

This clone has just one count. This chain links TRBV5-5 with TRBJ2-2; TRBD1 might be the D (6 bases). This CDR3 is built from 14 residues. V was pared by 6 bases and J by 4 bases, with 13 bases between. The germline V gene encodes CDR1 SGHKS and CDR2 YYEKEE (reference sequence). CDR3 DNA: TGTGCCAGCAAACGACAGGATGTCACCGGGGAGCTGTTTTTT. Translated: CASKRQDVTGELFF.